These 25 T cell receptor beta chains share one sample of origin, sequenced in a study of blood T cell repertoires in COVID-19. Sequencing used immunoSEQ multiplex PCR; TCRdb keeps in-frame clones, though not all of them. The top ten clones hold about 4.9% of a sample with 45,000 to 75,000 clones, around 88% of them seen once. The sequencing sample was made of peripheral blood. These receptors were taken from a man between 60 and 75 years old with acute or convalescent COVID-19.

The chain combines TRBV18 with TRBJ1-1, with 12 bases identical to TRBD1. Germline values: CDR1 KGHSH, CDR2 LQKENI. The CDR3 consists of 17 residues. With V trimmed by 2 bases and J by 1 base, 5 bases remained unmatched. This chain's CDR3 is CASSPRGQGAANTEAFF. In DNA, the CDR3 is TGTGCCAGCTCACCAAGGGGACAGGGGGCGGCGAACACTGAAGCTTTCTTT. Drawing the rest from reference TRBV18 and TRBJ1-1, the complete variable domain is NAGVMQNPRHLVRRRGQEARLRCSPMKGHSHVYWYRQLPEEGLKFMVYLQKENIIDESGMPKERFSAEFPKEGPSILRIQQVVRGDSAAYFCASSPRGQGAANTEAFFGQGTRLTVV.

This chain connects TRBV29-1 to TRBJ1-2, with D possibly being TRBD1 (5 bases). Germline lookup yields CDR1 SQVTM and CDR2 ANQGSEA. The CDR3 sequence is 13 residues long. V gave up 1 base and J gave up 7 bases, with 13 bases separating them. The CDR3 loop reads CSVEGQGPFGYTF. CDR3 in DNA: TGCAGCGTTGAAGGGCAGGGCCCTTTTGGCTACACCTTC.

The CDR3 DNA follows: TGTGCCAGCAGTTTTGGACAGGGTGGTTCACCCCTCCACTTT. It specifies CASSFGQGGSPLHF. The rearrangement uses TRBV27 and TRBJ1-6; TRBD1 aligns across 8 bases. Trimming removed 3 bases from V and 9 bases from J; junction bases left unmatched: 4. The CDR3 runs to 14 residues. Germline lookup yields CDR1 MNHEY and CDR2 SMNVEV (reference sequence).

The rearrangement joins TRBV15 to TRBJ2-7; D possibly corresponds to TRBD2 (6 bases). The germline V and J ends were trimmed by 6 bases and 1 base, with 16 bases remaining between them. Germline V CDR1 and CDR2: LNHNV, YYDKDF (reference sequence). CDR3 length: 15 amino acids. CDR3 in DNA: TGTGCCACCAGAATGGTGGGGGGTCCTTCCTACGAGCAGTACTTC. It translates to CATRMVGGPSYEQYF.

The chain joins TRBV4-2 to TRBJ1-5; TRBD1 matches 7 bases. The CDR3 extends over 16 amino acids. V shed 1 base, J shed 7 bases, and the junction held 10 bases outside the gene matches. Per germline, CDR1 LGHNA and CDR2 YNFKEQ. CDR3 sequence: CASSQAVAGGSQPQHF. CDR3 DNA sequence: TGTGCCAGCAGCCAAGCCGTGGCAGGGGGATCACAGCCCCAGCATTTT.

The J gene is TRBJ2-2, the V gene TRBV5-1, with 12 bases lining up with TRBD1. CDR3 length: 16 amino acids. V trimming: 0 bases; J trimming: 6 bases; junction bases outside the gene matches: 3. CDR1 and CDR2 from the germline V gene are SGHRS and YFSETQ. In DNA, the CDR3 is TGCGCCAGCAGCTTGGAGGGACAGGGGGCCGCCGGGGAGCTGTTTTTT. It codes for CASSLEGQGAAGELFF.

This chain joins TRBV19 and TRBJ1-1; 10 nucleotides match TRBD1. Losses at the gene ends were 4 bases for V and 4 bases for J; bases not matched to a gene: 0. The germline V gene has CDR1 LNHDA and CDR2 SQIVND (reference sequence). The CDR3 length is 13 residues. The CDR3 bases are TGTGCCAGTAGTAGGACAGGGGGCACTGAAGCTTTCTTT. The encoded protein is CASSRTGGTEAFF.

V and J are TRBV30 and TRBJ2-7; 10 nucleotides line up with TRBD1. The CDR3 totals 16 residues. Germline values: CDR1 GTSNPN, CDR2 SVGIG (reference sequence). V shed 0 bases, J shed 6 bases, and the junction held 11 bases outside the gene matches. The CDR3: CAWSVNLLGTGVEQYF. The CDR3 bases are TGTGCCTGGAGTGTTAATTTATTGGGGACAGGGGTCGAGCAGTACTTC.

CDR3 region: CASSLNPLGGLAYGYTF. CDR3 nucleotides: TGCGCCAGCAGCTTGAACCCTCTCGGCGGGCTAGCCTATGGCTACACCTTC. The rearrangement joins TRBV5-1 to TRBJ1-2, with D unresolved. CDR3 length equals 17 residues. The germline V and J ends were trimmed by 1 base and 4 bases, with 20 bases remaining between them. CDR1 and CDR2 (germline): SGHRS, YFSETQ.

This clone was recorded once. The V gene is TRBV5-4, the J gene TRBJ2-1; 8 bases match TRBD1. Per germline, CDR1 SGHNT and CDR2 YYREEE (reference sequence). Trimming at V came to 4 bases and at J to 7 bases, leaving 7 bases not matched to a gene. The CDR3 runs 14 residues. CDR3 bases: TGTGCCAGCAGCGGACGACAGGGGCCAAATGAGCAGTTCTTC. Translated, it gives CASSGRQGPNEQFF.

Only one count was recorded for this clone. This chain joins TRBV19 and TRBJ2-2; a weak D match, TRBD2 (5 bases). The V end was cut by 3 bases, the J end by 0 bases, with 11 bases between. The CDR3 loop spans 16 amino acids. Germline CDR1 reads LNHDA; CDR2 reads SQIVND (reference sequence). The CDR3 is CASSIGVQTNTGELFF. The CDR3 bases are TGTGCCAGTAGTATCGGGGTACAGACGAACACCGGGGAGCTGTTTTTT.

V and J are TRBV19 and TRBJ1-5, with D maybe TRBD1 (6 bases). The CDR3 totals 15 residues. Per the germline V gene, CDR1 is LNHDA and CDR2 is SQIVND (reference sequence). With 5 bases removed from V and 6 bases from J, the gap between germline ends came to 17 bases. CDR3 in DNA: TGTGCCAGTAGTGTCTTAGGGGGGGCTAGTCAGCCCCAGCATTTT. Protein: CASSVLGGASQPQHF.

This clone was seen a few times. The V call is TRBV5-1, the J call TRBJ1-2; 11 bases are shared with TRBD1. The CDR3 consists of 16 residues. V dropped 1 base and J dropped 4; count of bases not matched to a gene: 6. Germline CDR1 is SGHRS and CDR2 is YFSETQ. The CDR3 sequence is CASSLRGQGGPYGYTF. As DNA, the CDR3 is TGCGCCAGCAGCTTGAGGGGACAGGGGGGACCCTATGGCTACACCTTC. Combining the CDR3 with reference TRBV5-1 and TRBJ1-2 gives the whole variable domain KAGVTQTPRYLIKTRGQQVTLSCSPISGHRSVSWYQQTPGQGLQFLFEYFSETQRNKGNFPGRFSGRQFSNSRSEMNVSTLELGDSALYLCASSLRGQGGPYGYTFGSGTRLTVV.

The rearrangement links TRBV28 to TRBJ2-3, with D maybe TRBD2 (6 bases). Germline lookup yields CDR1 MDHEN and CDR2 SYDVKM. Trimming stripped 6 bases from V and 5 bases from J, with 21 bases between. This CDR3 has 16 residues. The CDR3 region has the DNA TGTGCCAGCAGCCTTACCGGGACTCAAAAGGGAGATACGCAGTATTTT. This codes for CASSLTGTQKGDTQYF.

The genes are TRBV5-1 and TRBJ2-1, with TRBD2 matching 11 bases. The CDR3 extends over 15 amino acids. With V trimmed by 3 bases and J by 6 bases, 5 bases remained unmatched. CDR1 SGHRS and CDR2 YFSETQ come from the germline V gene. CDR3 sequence reads: CASSSLAGGVNEQFF. CDR3 DNA sequence: TGCGCCAGCAGCTCGCTAGCGGGAGGAGTCAATGAGCAGTTCTTC. Combining the CDR3 with reference TRBV5-1 and TRBJ2-1 gives the whole variable domain KAGVTQTPRYLIKTRGQQVTLSCSPISGHRSVSWYQQTPGQGLQFLFEYFSETQRNKGNFPGRFSGRQFSNSRSEMNVSTLELGDSALYLCASSSLAGGVNEQFFGPGTRLTVL.

This chain links TRBV30 with TRBJ1-4, with a possible D match to TRBD1 (5 bases). The V end lost 6 bases, the J end lost 8 bases, and 16 bases lay between the germline ends. The CDR3 extends over 13 amino acids. Germline lookup yields CDR1 GTSNPN and CDR2 SVGIG (reference sequence). CDR3 in DNA: TGTGCCTGTCGGGGGGACTCAACGGAAAAACTGTTTTTT. Its translation: CACRGDSTEKLFF.

This chain connects TRBV5-5 to TRBJ2-1, with TRBD2 as a possible D gene (5 bases). In germline, CDR1 is SGHKS, CDR2 YYEKEE (reference sequence). Trimming left V 4 bases short and J 0 bases short, with 17 bases between. The CDR3 has 17 residues. CDR3 sequence reads: CASSPRSATSSYNEQFF. As DNA, the CDR3 is TGTGCCAGCAGCCCGAGGAGTGCAACTAGCTCCTACAATGAGCAGTTCTTC.

V gene TRBV7-9 combines with J gene TRBJ2-5, with D maybe TRBD2 (5 bases). Trimming cost V 1 base and J 6 bases, with 9 bases left between them. The CDR3 consists of 13 residues. CDR1 and CDR2 (germline): SEHNR, FQNEAQ (reference sequence). Here the CDR3 reads CASSLGGGQTQYF. The CDR3 region has the DNA TGTGCCAGCAGCTTAGGAGGCGGGCAGACCCAGTACTTC.

This chain joins TRBV9 and TRBJ2-3; 10 positions agree with TRBD2. From germline, CDR1 is SGDLS and CDR2 YYNGEE. The length of the CDR3 is 17 residues. Germline trimming cut 3 bases from V and 2 bases from J; bases unmatched to any gene: 9. DNA of the CDR3: TGTGCCAGCAGCGCAGAGGGAGCGGGAGGGGACACAGATACGCAGTATTTT. It codes for CASSAEGAGGDTDTQYF. The full variable domain, completed using reference TRBV9 and TRBJ2-3, is DSGVTQTPKHLITATGQRVTLRCSPRSGDLSVYWYQQSLDQGLQFLIQYYNGEERAKGNILERFSAQQFPDLHSELNLSSLELGDSALYFCASSAEGAGGDTDTQYFGPGTRLTVL.

The chain joins TRBV10-3 to TRBJ2-4, with 7 bases fitting TRBD1. The germline gives CDR1 ENHRY, CDR2 SYGVKD. V was pared by 10 bases and J by 1 base, with 10 bases of the junction left unmatched. The CDR3 totals 15 residues. The CDR3 loop is CATRQGVGAKNIQYF. The CDR3 DNA reads TGTGCCACCAGACAGGGTGTCGGGGCCAAAAACATTCAGTACTTC.

This clone has a handful of counts. The sample carries other DNA sequences with the same CDR3. The rearrangement uses TRBV6-5 and TRBJ1-1; D not resolved. V lost 0 bases and J lost 1, with 9 bases in between. The CDR3 has 15 amino acids. CDR1 is MNHEY, CDR2 SVGAGI, per germline. This chain's CDR3 is CASSYSARGNTEAFF. The CDR3 DNA is TGTGCCAGCAGTTACTCAGCGCGGGGGAACACTGAAGCTTTCTTT.

The chain couples TRBV18 to TRBJ2-5; TRBD2 might be the D (5 bases). Germline lookup yields CDR1 KGHSH and CDR2 LQKENI. The CDR3 consists of 14 residues. V gave up 3 bases and J gave up 5 bases, with 13 bases separating them. The CDR3 sequence: CASSPGLERETQYF. In nucleotides, the CDR3 is TGTGCCAGCTCACCTGGACTGGAAAGGGAGACCCAGTACTTC.

The chain links TRBV20-1 to TRBJ1-2; the D is unclear. CDR3 length equals 11 residues. CDR1 and CDR2 from the germline V gene are DFQATT and SNEGSKA (reference sequence). V dropped 0 bases and J dropped 5 bases, with 4 bases sitting between them. The CDR3 reads CSARDMYGYTF. Here the CDR3 DNA reads TGCAGTGCTAGAGATATGTATGGCTACACCTTC.

This chain links TRBV18 with TRBJ2-1; no reliable D call. Trimming removed 3 bases at V and 0 bases at J, with 6 bases between. CDR1 KGHSH and CDR2 LQKENI come from the germline V gene. This CDR3 comprises 14 residues. This CDR3 is CASSPSRSYNEQFF. Here the CDR3 DNA reads TGTGCCAGCTCACCGTCCCGCTCCTACAATGAGCAGTTCTTC.

A few counts support this clone. The V gene is TRBV6-8, the J gene TRBJ2-5; TRBD2 matches 8 bases. Trimming removed 7 bases from V and 4 bases from J; junction bases left unmatched: 11. CDR1 is MNHGY, CDR2 SAAAGT, per germline. CDR3 length: 15 amino acids. In DNA, the CDR3 is TGTGCCAGCAAAAATCTAGAGCGGGAGCGAGAGACCCAGTACTTC. This codes for CASKNLERERETQYF.